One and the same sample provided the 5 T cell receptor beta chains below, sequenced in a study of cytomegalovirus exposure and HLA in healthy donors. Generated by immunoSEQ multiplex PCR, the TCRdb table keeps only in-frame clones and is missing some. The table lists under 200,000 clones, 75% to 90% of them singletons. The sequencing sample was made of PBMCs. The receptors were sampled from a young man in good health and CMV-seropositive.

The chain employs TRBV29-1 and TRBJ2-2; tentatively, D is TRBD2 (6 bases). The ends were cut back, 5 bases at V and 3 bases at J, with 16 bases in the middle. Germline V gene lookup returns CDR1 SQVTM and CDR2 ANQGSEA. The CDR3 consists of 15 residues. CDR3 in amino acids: CSVRTRESDTGELFF. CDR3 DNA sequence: TGCAGCGTTCGTACACGGGAGTCGGACACCGGGGAGCTGTTTTTT.

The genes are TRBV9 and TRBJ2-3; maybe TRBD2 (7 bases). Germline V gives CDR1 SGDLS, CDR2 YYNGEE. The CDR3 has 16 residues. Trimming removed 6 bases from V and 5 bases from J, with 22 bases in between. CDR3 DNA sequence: TGTGCCAGCAATCAACCCCTGGGGGGGGCCAAAGATACGCAGTATTTT. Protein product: CASNQPLGGAKDTQYF.

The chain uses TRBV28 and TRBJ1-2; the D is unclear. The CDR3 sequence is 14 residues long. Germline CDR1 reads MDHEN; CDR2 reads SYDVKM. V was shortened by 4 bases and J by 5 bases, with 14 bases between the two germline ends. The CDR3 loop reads CASSSFTIQYGYTF. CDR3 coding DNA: TGTGCCAGCAGTTCCTTCACTATTCAGTATGGCTACACCTTC.

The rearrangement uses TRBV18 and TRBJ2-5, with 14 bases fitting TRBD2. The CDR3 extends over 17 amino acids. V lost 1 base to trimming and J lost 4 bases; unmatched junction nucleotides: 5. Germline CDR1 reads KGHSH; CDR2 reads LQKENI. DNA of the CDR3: TGTGCCAGCTCACCACGGGGGACTAGCGGGAGATCAGAGACCCAGTACTTC. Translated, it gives CASSPRGTSGRSETQYF.

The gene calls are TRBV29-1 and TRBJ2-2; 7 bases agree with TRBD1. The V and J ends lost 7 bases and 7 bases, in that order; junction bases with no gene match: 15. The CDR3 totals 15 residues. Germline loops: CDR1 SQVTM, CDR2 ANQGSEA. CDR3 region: CSASTDRSFGGELFF. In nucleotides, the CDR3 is TGCAGCGCAAGCACGGACAGGAGTTTCGGCGGGGAGCTGTTTTTT.